Below, one TCR beta chain is given with its context. Its antigen has not been determined. Within one base of it there is no much larger clone, and no base qualities were kept. Preparation of the library involved the immunoSEQ multiplex PCR assay. For the multiplex PCR, a mixture combining 60 forward primers for TCR Vbeta segments and 13 reverse primers for TCR Jbeta segments was used. The CDR3 region of rearranged TCR beta genes was amplified from genomic DNA by a multiplex PCR assay. Amplified TCR beta libraries were sequenced as 87-base-pair reads on the Illumina HiSeq System. The paper's processing steps were these. A later analysis counted about 80 million unique TCR beta chains across the 500 to 850 repertoires, and 9 million to 14 million of these chains were shared by at least two donors. To remove PCR and sequencing errors, raw reads were error-corrected and collapsed into unique sequences using a nearest-neighbor algorithm that merged closely related sequences. To assign V, D and J gene segments, CDR3 sequences were aligned to IMGT reference sequences. For a sequence to be retained, at least a six-nucleotide match to both a V gene segment and a J gene segment was required. Rearrangements were called productive when the CDR3 lacked stop codons and stayed in frame with V and J; all others were non-productive. CDR3 was defined by IMGT convention, running from the second conserved V-encoded cysteine to the conserved J-encoded phenylalanine. The earlier analysis of fewer than 750 of the donors excluded sequences that lacked an unambiguous match to a single V gene segment. In an earlier analysis of roughly 500 of the donors, V segments were called functional above 56.7% productive rearrangements and were called segregating when the between-donor standard deviation exceeded 5%. A statistical classification framework was built for diagnosing cytomegalovirus status from the catalog of TCR beta chain sequences. V and J gene assignment, in a later analysis, came from comparing TCR nucleotide sequences with IMGT/GENE-DB human TR gene sequences. In a later analysis, CDR3 sequences and most-parsimonious VDJ recombination scenarios were assigned using the TCRdist pipeline. In a later analysis, each TCR beta chain was defined by its CDR3 amino acid sequence together with its V-gene family, and reads without a unique V-gene family were excluded. To address suspected cross-contamination and a sequencing artifact, a later analysis removed around 600 highly shared, low-generation-probability nucleotide sequences. In a later analysis, a clonal expansion index for each public chain was calculated from normalized within-repertoire ranks of inferred template counts. In a later analysis, generation probabilities were computed with a VDJ recombination model fitted to out-of-frame rearrangements, and the resulting probabilities were checked against IGoR. A later analysis scored TCR-TCR, TCR-HLA and TCR-CMV co-occurrence with hypergeometric tests, applying a repertoire-size bias correction to TCR pairs. To estimate false discovery rates, a later analysis permuted the HLA or CMV assignments 20 times. In a later analysis, co-occurring TCRs were grouped using DBSCAN, with TCRdist sequence similarity added in when clustering inside HLA-allele-positive subsets. Repertoires with fewer than 30,000 or more than 120,000 public chains were left out of co-occurrence clustering, as were five repertoires with anomalous nucleotide sharing. TCRdb carries this immuneACCESS record with in-frame sequences only. Its versions omit some clonotypes, under half of them owing to an unresolved V gene in the studies checked, with the rest unexplained. V, J and clone size derive from that table, while D and trimming were established from the DNA sequence. This sample is represented by 65,000 to 90,000 clones; around 86% of them were singletons. The top ten constitute roughly 2% of the sample.

This specimen belongs to a study of cytomegalovirus exposure and HLA in healthy donors (dated by TCRdb to about 2017). For the wider study: According to an earlier analysis of several hundred of the donors, 200 million or so T cells yielded 100 million or so unique TCR beta sequences and less than 300 Gb of sequence data. Roughly 300 gigabases of sequencing data and approximately 93 million unique TCR sequences were included in an early release covering about 700 HLA-typed donors. The genetic ancestry cluster associated with self-reported Caucasian donors included around four fifths of the 398 genotyped donors. The study aimed to test whether cataloging public T cell receptors could reveal signatures of past pathogen exposure. The study profiled the T cell repertoires of fewer than 850 subjects by immunosequencing and related them to cytomegalovirus serostatus. A separate validation cohort of roughly 130 different subjects was used in addition to the 666-subject first cohort. The study combined high-throughput TCR immunosequencing, statistical association of individual TCRs with disease status, and machine learning to predict cytomegalovirus infection status. A later analysis re-analyzed previously published TCR beta repertoires from roughly 600 donors and added high-resolution HLA genotyping to study TCR occurrence patterns. Rather than drawing on any new phenotypic data, the later analysis identified candidate immune exposures from TCR beta sequences and the way those sequences occurred across donors. An earlier analysis of roughly 580 of the donors used high-throughput TCR beta sequencing to judge whether each TCR beta V gene segment behaved as functional or pseudogenic. Alongside the repertoire data, information on donor age, sex, ethnicity and CMV serostatus was compiled. A later genetic analysis used genome-wide SNP genotypes for about 65% of the 666 donors, treating that subset as a discovery cohort. Every repertoire in the discovery cohort had been generated on one and the same sequencing platform. HLA typing included class I and class II loci at four-digit resolution. Typing coverage varied by locus: roughly 620-640 donors for A, B, C, DRB1 and DQB1; approximately 500 for DQA1; more than 600 for DPA1; more than 450 for DPB1. Roughly five DR-DQ haplotypes were handled as single units for association and clustering, since linkage in the cohort was strong. Among 398 genotyped donors of the cohort, an average of approximately 240,000 unique TCR beta nucleotide sequences were sequenced per donor, roughly a sixth of them non-productive.

What the authors observed across the whole study: In a later analysis, HLA-associated TCR beta chains were found to be more clonally expanded and to have lower generation probabilities than equally common non-associated chains. A group of highly shared sequence variants was considered likely to be a technical artifact of the sequencing pipeline. A later genetic analysis reported fewer N-insertions in productive TCRs among donors in an Asian-associated ancestry cluster than the roughly 620-donor mean. Because HLA typing was unavailable for some donors at each locus, only the typed subset was used in association tests. In vitro tests confirmed that a few of the cytomegalovirus-associated TCR beta chains recognize cytomegalovirus antigens. Most TCR sequences were seen in very few donors, while some public TCRs were found in many individuals. Sequencing depth was assumed to be roughly uniform across donors in the presence/absence analyses, though that assumption may not hold. In a later analysis, most CMV-associated TCR beta chains were found to appear HLA-restricted, with HLA associations seemingly driven largely by CMV exposure. In an earlier analysis of around 500 of the donors, most TCR beta V segments appeared in productive rearrangements about 90% or about 30% of the time, broadly matching IMGT annotations. Because counts were too low, seventeen rarely observed V segments, including chromosome 9 orphons, were left out of the earlier analysis of a few hundred of the donors. According to the authors, the approach could potentially be generalized to other disease states and immunological phenotypes. A later analysis reported that several top co-occurrence clusters appeared linked to parvovirus B19, influenza, CMV and Epstein-Barr virus. An association between a missense DCLRE1C variant and V-gene and J-gene trimming of TCR beta chains was found in a later genetic analysis and replicated in an independent cohort. In a later analysis, the rate of TCR association differed among HLA loci, with DRB1 alleles having the most associated TCRs and HLA-C alleles having the fewest. In this cohort, only TCR beta chains were sequenced, and detectable features were limited by the absence of alpha or paired-chain data. Some IMGT-functional V segments, including TRBV6-2 and TRBV6-3, could not be told apart with the 87-base-pair reads, so those segments were excluded. The classifier was reported to diagnose cytomegalovirus status with high specificity and sensitivity in both the original cohort and the validation cohort. In the study, approximately 160 TCR beta chains were listed as associated with cytomegalovirus. Correlated functional status among segregating V segments might be attributable to linkage disequilibrium, but an unknown experimental factor could not be ruled out. The only immune exposure information available for the cohort was CMV serostatus. A further reported finding was that TCR beta sequences accurately predicted the HLA-A and HLA-B alleles for most subjects in the first cohort. Specific HLA alleles were associated with 16,951 TCR beta sequences at a false discovery rate of 0.05 in a later analysis. Assigning TCR associations to individual alleles was difficult when HLA alleles, especially DR and DQ, strongly co-occurred.

The germline ends are 21 bases apart after V is trimmed by 3 bases and J by 4 bases. Counted from cysteine to phenylalanine, this CDR3 has 17 amino acids. The read is trimmed to its CDR3 DNA, 51 bases read in frame from base 1. According to the germline V gene, CDR1 reads KGHSH and CDR2 reads LQKENI. In total, roughly 670 healthy bone marrow donors made up the cohort. Cohort members were all nominally healthy when sampled, although unrecorded immune exposures were likely present. The donor tested CMV seronegative and was one of the 352 seronegative cohort members. A peripheral blood sample was provided by each donor, and peripheral blood mononuclear cells were used for TCR beta sequencing. Genomic DNA extraction from the blood cell samples was performed with the Qiagen DNeasy Blood Extraction Kit.

The sequence was collected from a woman in her 30s in good health and CMV-seronegative. In this chain, TRBV18 is recombined with TRBJ1-1, with TRBD1 tentatively as D gene (5 bases match). Sequencing input: PBMCs. The sequenced DNA: TGTGCCAGCTCACCGGGCATCAGGGTAAGGGGAGGCACTGAAGCTTTCTTT. This gives the protein CASSPGIRVRGGTEAFF. With the portions outside the CDR3 filled from the reference TRBV18 and TRBJ1-1 genes, the complete variable region becomes NAGVMQNPRHLVRRRGQEARLRCSPMKGHSHVYWYRQLPEEGLKFMVYLQKENIIDESGMPKERFSAEFPKEGPSILRIQQVVRGDSAAYFCASSPGIRVRGGTEAFFGQGTRLTVV.